This T cell receptor beta chain was captured in a study of spatial heterogeneity in lung cancer. Study outcomes and limitations: At tumor resection, ubiquitous expanded TCRs were detected in blood more often than later.

MiXCR was run by TCRdb on the 5' RACE reads, yielding one entry per CDR3 protein. The data contain around 87,000 distinct CDR3 sequences, approximately 12% of them singletons. Trimming pared 1 base from V and 4 bases from J, leaving 10 bases between. This CDR3 has 14 amino acids. CDR1 MDHEN and CDR2 SYDVKM come from the germline V gene. This clonotype showed up many times. Its matching antigen is unknown. The sample's time point: sample taken at primary tumor resection. The study sequenced unsorted whole RNA from tumor, nontumor lung or frozen PBMC. Material: PBMCs, obtained at surgery. This chain joins TRBV28 and TRBJ1-2; D is ambiguous. The receptor was isolated from a male donor with early-stage non-small cell lung cancer. DNA of the CDR3: TGTGCCAGCAGTTTATTCCTGCGTGGCTATGGCTACACCTTC. It specifies CASSLFLRGYGYTF.